The following is a T cell receptor beta chain sequence with its context. Its antigen remains unidentified. The data stem from a study of beta chain features in type 1 diabetes. Study observations and caveats: Naive, central memory and Treg TCRB repertoires seemed to resemble each other more closely in patients than they did in healthy donors.

cDNA synthesis used the whole RNA isolate, giving expressed TCRB sequences. Data came from immunoSEQ multiplex PCR; TCRdb stores just in-frame clones and leaves some out. Among around 40,000 clones listed, around 50% were seen once. Germline loops: CDR1 SEHNR, CDR2 FQNEAQ (reference sequence). This CDR3 is 14 amino acids long. With V trimmed by 6 bases and J by 2 bases, 6 bases remained unmatched. Sequenced sample: Tregs from blood. The TCR comes from a woman under 30 in good health. V usage is TRBV7-9 and J usage is TRBJ1-2, with TRBD1 matching over 7 bases. DNA for the CDR3: TGTGCCAGCAGTCGCCGGGACAGCAACTATGGCTACACCTTC. It specifies CASSRRDSNYGYTF.